This T cell receptor (beta chain) was observed in a study of shared clonotypes between healthy human individuals. The study, taken as a whole, reports: Researchers sampled only blood; tissue repertoires likely differ.

Points on this clone: Antigen specificity is unknown.

Assay used: immunoSEQ multiplex PCR; TCRdb lists only in-frame clones, some missing. The table has around 550,000 clones, about 96% seen once. This CDR3 spans 15 amino acids. Per germline, CDR1 LNHDA and CDR2 SQIVND (reference sequence). With 6 bases clipped from V and 4 bases from J, the junction kept 7 bases outside the gene matches. Sequencing was done on a sample of naive CD4+ T cells sorted from blood. Subset meaning: CD45RA+ positively selected. The receptor's source is a woman in her thirties in good health. This sequence joins TRBV19 and TRBJ2-4; 9 bases are shared with TRBD1. CDR3 sequence reads: CASREPGTGKNIQYF. In DNA form, the CDR3 reads TGTGCCAGTAGAGAACCCGGGACAGGGAAAAACATTCAGTACTTC. The full variable domain, its missing parts supplied by reference TRBV19 and TRBJ2-4, is DGGITQSPKYLFRKEGQNVTLSCEQNLNHDAMYWYRQDPGQGLRLIYYSQIVNDFQKGDIAEGYSVSREKKESFPLTVTSAQKNPTAFYLCASREPGTGKNIQYFGAGTRLSVL.